This T cell receptor beta chain was profiled in a study of blood T cell repertoires in COVID-19. Study background: There were acute and convalescent COVID-19 samples, and they came from the United States, Italy and Spain. T cells, B-cell-depleted T cells, or PBMCs provided the cDNA or gDNA that served as material.

Germline V gene sequence: CDR1 SGDLS, CDR2 YYNGEE. Deletions cut 0 bases from V and 2 bases from J, with 9 bases between. The CDR3 covers 14 residues. In the authors' workflow: For nucleated cells, counts were estimated from reference gene primer amplification. Sequencing was performed with immunoSEQ multiplex PCR; in TCRdb, only in-frame clones are kept and a portion is missing. V and J calls and clone size are those listed in that table; D and trimming were worked out from the DNA. The sample shows about 430,000 clones, 80% to 90% of them seen only once. The clonotype was recovered from a man aged 18 to 35 with COVID-19, enrolled during active disease. The chain recombines TRBV9 with TRBJ2-7; the D is unclear. Sample: peripheral blood. Here the CDR3 DNA reads TGTGCCAGCAGCGTAGGCAGGTCCACCTACGAGCAGTACTTC. It is translated as CASSVGRSTYEQYF.